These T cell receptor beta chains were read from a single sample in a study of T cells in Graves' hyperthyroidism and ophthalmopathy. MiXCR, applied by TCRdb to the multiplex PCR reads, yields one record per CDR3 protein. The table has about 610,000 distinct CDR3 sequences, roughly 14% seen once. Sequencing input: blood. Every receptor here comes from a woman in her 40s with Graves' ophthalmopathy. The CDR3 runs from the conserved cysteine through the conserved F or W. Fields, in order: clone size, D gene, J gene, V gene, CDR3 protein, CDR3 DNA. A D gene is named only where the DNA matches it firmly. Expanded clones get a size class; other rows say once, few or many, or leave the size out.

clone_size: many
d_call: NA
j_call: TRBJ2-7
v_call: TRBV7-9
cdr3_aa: CASSIRDHPYEQYF
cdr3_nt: TGTGCCAGCAGCATCCGGGACCATCCATACGAGCAGTACTTC

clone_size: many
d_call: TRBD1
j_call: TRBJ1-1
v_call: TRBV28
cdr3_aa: CASSHGQATEAFF
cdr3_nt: TGTGCCAGCAGTCACGGACAGGCCACTGAAGCTTTCTTT

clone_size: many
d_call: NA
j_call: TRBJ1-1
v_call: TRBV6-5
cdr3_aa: CASSYPLGRNTEAFF
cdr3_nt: TGTGCCAGCAGTTACCCCCTTGGACGGAACACTGAAGCTTTCTTT

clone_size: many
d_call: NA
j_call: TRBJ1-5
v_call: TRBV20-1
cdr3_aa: CSAKPYGPSNQPQHF
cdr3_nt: TGCAGTGCTAAGCCCTACGGGCCGAGCAATCAGCCCCAGCATTTT

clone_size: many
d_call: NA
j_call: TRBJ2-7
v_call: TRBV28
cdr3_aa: CASSPNEGYRDYEQYF
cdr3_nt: TGTGCCAGCAGCCCCAATGAGGGATATCGAGACTACGAGCAGTACTTC

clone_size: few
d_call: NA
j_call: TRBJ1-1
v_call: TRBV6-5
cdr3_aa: CANSYTSGLNTEAFF
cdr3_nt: TGTGCCAACAGTTACACATCAGGGTTGAACACTGAAGCTTTCTTT

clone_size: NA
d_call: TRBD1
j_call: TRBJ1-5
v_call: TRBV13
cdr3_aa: CASSRGQGGYSNQPQHF
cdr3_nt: TGTGCCAGCAGCAGGGGACAGGGGGGATATAGCAATCAGCCCCAGCATTTT

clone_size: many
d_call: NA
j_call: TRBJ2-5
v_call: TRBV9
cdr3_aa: CASSDTGSGRETQYF
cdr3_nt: TGTGCCAGCAGTGATACAGGGTCGGGTCGAGAGACCCAGTACTTC

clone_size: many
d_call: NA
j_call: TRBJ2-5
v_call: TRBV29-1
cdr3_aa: CSVEVGVGTQYF
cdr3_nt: TGCAGCGTGGAAGTGGGGGTTGGGACCCAGTACTTC

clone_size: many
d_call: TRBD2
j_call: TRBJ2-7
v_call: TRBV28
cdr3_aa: CASSPPLAGVREQYF
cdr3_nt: TGTGCCAGCAGCCCACCCCTTGCGGGAGTTAGGGAGCAGTACTTC

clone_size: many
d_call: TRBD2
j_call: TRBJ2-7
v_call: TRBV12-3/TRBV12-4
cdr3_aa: CASSSSGTRGEQYF
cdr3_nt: TGTGCCAGCAGTTCCTCCGGGACTAGAGGCGAGCAGTACTTC

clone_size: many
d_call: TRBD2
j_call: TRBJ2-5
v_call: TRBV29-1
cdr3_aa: CSVTSGRVWETQYF
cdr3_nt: TGCAGCGTGACTAGCGGGAGAGTGTGGGAGACCCAGTACTTC

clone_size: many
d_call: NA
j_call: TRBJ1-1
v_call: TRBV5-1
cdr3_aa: CASSLFEGATEAFF
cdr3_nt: TGCGCCAGCAGCTTGTTCGAAGGGGCCACTGAAGCTTTCTTT

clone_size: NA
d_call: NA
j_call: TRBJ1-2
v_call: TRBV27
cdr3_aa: CASSPRQKFLYGYTF
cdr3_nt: TGTGCCAGCAGTCCTCGACAGAAATTCCTCTATGGCTACACCTTC

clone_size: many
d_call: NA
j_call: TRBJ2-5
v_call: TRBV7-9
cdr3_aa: CASSLLTGETQYF
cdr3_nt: TGTGCCAGCAGCTTACTGACCGGAGAGACCCAGTACTTC

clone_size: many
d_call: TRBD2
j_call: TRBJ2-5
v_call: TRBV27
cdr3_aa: CASSKAGGLLGETQYF
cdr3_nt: TGTGCCAGCAGTAAGGCGGGAGGTCTTCTAGGGGAGACCCAGTACTTC

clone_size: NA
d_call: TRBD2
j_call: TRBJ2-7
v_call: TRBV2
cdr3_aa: CATKRDSYEQYF
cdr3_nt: TGTGCCACCAAGCGGGATTCCTACGAGCAGTACTTC

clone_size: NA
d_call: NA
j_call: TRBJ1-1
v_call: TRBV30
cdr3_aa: CAWRSPRRRPINTEAFF
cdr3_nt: TGTGCCTGGAGGTCGCCCCGCCGGCGACCCATTAACACTGAAGCTTTCTTT

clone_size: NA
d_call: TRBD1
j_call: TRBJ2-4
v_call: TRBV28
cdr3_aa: CASNRGRNIQYF
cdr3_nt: TGTGCCAGCAACAGGGGGAGGAACATTCAGTACTTC

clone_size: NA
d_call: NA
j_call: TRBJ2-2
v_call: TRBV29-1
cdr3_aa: CSVGLGTYTGELFF
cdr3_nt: TGCAGCGTTGGACTCGGGACGTACACCGGGGAGCTGTTTTTT

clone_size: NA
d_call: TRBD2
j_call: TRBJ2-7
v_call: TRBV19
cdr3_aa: CASSVSAGVDEQYF
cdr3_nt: TGTGCCAGTAGTGTTTCAGCGGGAGTCGACGAGCAGTACTTC

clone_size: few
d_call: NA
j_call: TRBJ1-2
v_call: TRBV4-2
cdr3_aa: CASSQDTGQGYTF
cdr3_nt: TGTGCCAGCAGCCAAGATACAGGGCAAGGCTACACCTTC

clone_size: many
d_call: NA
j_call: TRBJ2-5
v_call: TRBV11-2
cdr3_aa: CASSLGPRGETQYF
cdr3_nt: TGTGCCAGCAGCTTAGGGCCCCGCGGAGAGACCCAGTACTTC

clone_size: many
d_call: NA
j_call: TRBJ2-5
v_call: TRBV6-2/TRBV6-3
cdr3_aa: CASTRDGQETQYF
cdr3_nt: TGTGCCAGCACCCGGGACGGTCAAGAGACCCAGTACTTC

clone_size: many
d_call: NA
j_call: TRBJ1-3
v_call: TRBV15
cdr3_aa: CATSRDRLTSGNTIYF
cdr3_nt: TGTGCCACCAGCAGAGATCGGCTGACCTCTGGAAACACCATATATTTT

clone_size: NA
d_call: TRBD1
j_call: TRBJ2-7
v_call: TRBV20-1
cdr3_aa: CSALRDSSYEQYF
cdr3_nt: TGCAGTGCTCTCCGGGACAGCTCCTACGAGCAGTACTTC

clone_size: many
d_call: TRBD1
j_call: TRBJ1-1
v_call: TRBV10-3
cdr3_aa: CAISESFGQGGTEAFF
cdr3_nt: TGTGCCATCAGTGAGTCTTTTGGACAGGGGGGCACTGAAGCTTTCTTT

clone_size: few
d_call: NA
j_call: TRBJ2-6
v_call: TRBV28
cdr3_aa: CASSPTGPSGANVLTF
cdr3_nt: TGTGCCAGCAGTCCAACAGGGCCCTCTGGGGCCAACGTCCTGACTTTC

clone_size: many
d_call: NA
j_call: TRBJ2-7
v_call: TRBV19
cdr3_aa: CASSIARGGNEQYF
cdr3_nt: TGTGCCAGTAGTATAGCCAGGGGAGGCAACGAGCAGTACTTC